This T cell receptor beta chain was retrieved from a study of T-cell reconstitution after alpha-beta-depleted transplantation in children. This sample's TCRbeta library carried unique molecular identifier barcodes. TCRdb reprocessed the PCR reads with MiXCR, giving one entry per CDR3 protein. Here the sample spans around 580,000 distinct CDR3 sequences, 27% being singletons. From germline, CDR1 is WNHNN and CDR2 SYGVQD (reference sequence). This CDR3 has 15 residues. V lost 2 bases and J 4 bases, leaving 11 bases between the germline ends. This specimen consisted of PBMCs, obtained before TCRalphabeta/CD19-depleted stem cell transplant. This receptor was identified in a boy in the first two years of life with Wiskott-Aldrich syndrome, due to receive a stem cell transplant. The V and J genes are TRBV10-1 and TRBJ2-2, with D possibly being TRBD2 (5 bases). The CDR3 nucleotides are TGCGCCAGCAGTGAGGCCGGGATTTTCACCGGGGAGCTGTTTTTT. This codes for CASSEAGIFTGELFF.